The 17 T cell receptor beta chains reported below all come from one sample, sequenced in a study of blood T cell repertoires in COVID-19 (dated by TCRdb to 2018 to 2020). Library preparation was by the immunoSEQ multiplex PCR assay. Entries here come from immuneACCESS through TCRdb and include only in-frame sequences with V and J called. Some clones fail to appear in such tables; in the studies checked, an unresolved V gene covers under half of the shortfall, and the cause of the remainder is unknown. Within this sample are about 330,000 clones, with around 87% of them counted one time only. About 5.2% of the sample belongs to the ten largest clones. Sequences were obtained from PBMCs or T cells enriched from blood (not recorded which). Receptor source: a woman aged 25 to 39 who had recovered from COVID-19.

In the case of this clone: Different DNA sequences within this sample yield the same CDR3. V and J are TRBV28 and TRBJ1-1, with D tentatively TRBD1 (6 bases). V was pared by 4 bases and J by 0 bases, with 9 bases between. Germline CDR1 is MDHEN and CDR2 is SYDVKM. CDR3 size: 14 residues. The CDR3 DNA is TGTGCCAGCAGTTCCACAGGGTTGAACACTGAAGCTTTCTTT. It yields the protein CASSSTGLNTEAFF.

The chain carries TRBV7-9 and TRBJ2-2; TRBD2 might be the D (6 bases). Per germline, CDR1 SEHNR and CDR2 FQNEAQ (reference sequence). The CDR3 runs 16 residues. V was clipped by 3 bases and J by 1 base, with 12 bases between them. CDR3 sequence: CASSFGGARNTGELFF. In DNA, the CDR3 is TGTGCCAGCAGCTTCGGCGGGGCCCGGAACACCGGGGAGCTGTTTTTT.

The chain couples TRBV11-2 to TRBJ1-5; the D is unclear. The CDR3 is 12 amino acids. Germline V gene data show CDR1 as SGHAT and CDR2 as FQNNGV. V shed 1 base and J shed 9 bases, with 7 bases lying between them. CDR3 loop: CASSLGSGPQHF. CDR3 DNA sequence: TGTGCCAGCAGCTTAGGCTCGGGGCCCCAGCATTTT.

The CDR3 coding sequence is TGTGCCAGCAGCCCCCCCAGCGTGGCGGGGAGCTCCTACAATGAGCAGTTCTTC. Translation: CASSPPSVAGSSYNEQFF. This sequence joins TRBV9 and TRBJ2-1; D is perhaps TRBD2 (6 bases). CDR1 is SGDLS, CDR2 YYNGEE, per germline. The CDR3 consists of 18 residues. V shed 4 bases and J shed 0 bases, with 20 bases lying between them.

The chain couples TRBV4-2 to TRBJ2-5; TRBD2 matches 14 bases. This CDR3 spans 17 amino acids. The V segment lost 1 base and the J segment 5 bases; nucleotides outside the gene matches: 6. Looked up from germline, CDR1 is LGHNA and CDR2 is YNFKEQ. CDR3 coding DNA: TGTGCCAGCAGCCAAGGACTAGCGGGGGGGCCCGGGGAGACCCAGTACTTC. Translation gives CASSQGLAGGPGETQYF.

V is TRBV6-5 and J is TRBJ1-5, with TRBD1 identical over 7 bases. With V trimmed by 9 bases and J by 0 bases, 5 bases remained unmatched. Germline-derived CDR1 and CDR2 are MNHEY and SVGAGI. The CDR3 is 14 residues long. CDR3 region: CASKQGYSNQPQHF. CDR3 DNA sequence: TGTGCCAGTAAACAGGGGTATAGCAATCAGCCCCAGCATTTT.

This clone was detected a few times. This chain uses TRBV5-6 with TRBJ2-5; 8 positions agree with TRBD2. CDR3 length: 16 residues. In germline, CDR1 is SGHDT, CDR2 YYEEEE. V gave up 4 bases and J gave up 5 bases; unmatched junction bases: 13. CDR3 residues: CASSRGVAGGGETQYF. The CDR3 region has the DNA TGTGCCAGCAGCCGCGGAGTAGCGGGCGGGGGGGAGACCCAGTACTTC.

This chain connects TRBV27 to TRBJ1-6; D remains unclear. The V and J ends lost 7 bases and 10 bases respectively, with 17 bases between them. Germline loops: CDR1 MNHEY, CDR2 SMNVEV (reference sequence). The CDR3 is 14 residues long. CDR3 nucleotide sequence: TGTGCCAGCACCCCCATCGGGGTAGGCTCACCCCTCCACTTT. Translation: CASTPIGVGSPLHF.

Only a few counts were recorded for this clone. This rearrangement joins TRBV5-8 to TRBJ2-3; TRBD2 matches 13 bases. Losses at the gene ends were 1 base for V and 1 base for J; bases not matched to a gene: 12. CDR1 and CDR2 (germline): SGHTS, YDEGEE. CDR3 length: 20 residues. In DNA form, the CDR3 reads TGTGCCAGCAGCTTGTCCCGGACTAGCGGGGGACCGTGGGGCACAGATACGCAGTATTTT. Translation: CASSLSRTSGGPWGTDTQYF.

This chain uses TRBV7-2 with TRBJ2-5; D not certain. CDR3 length equals 16 residues. V was clipped by 1 base and J by 5 bases, with 17 bases between them. CDR1 is SGHTA and CDR2 is FQGNSA in the germline V gene. The CDR3 DNA follows: TGTGCCAGCAGCTTAGAATCCCTACGGAGCAAGGAGACCCAGTACTTC. Translating it yields CASSLESLRSKETQYF. The variable domain in full, completed from reference TRBV7-2 and TRBJ2-5, reads GAGVSQSPSNKVTEKGKDVELRCDPISGHTALYWYRQSLGQGLEFLIYFQGNSAPDKSGLPSDRFSAERTGGSVSTLTIQRTQQEDSAVYLCASSLESLRSKETQYFGPGTRLLVL.

J is TRBJ1-1 and V is TRBV7-3; 8 nucleotides match TRBD1. The germline gives CDR1 SGHTA, CDR2 FQGTGA. The CDR3 covers 14 residues. Trimming took 4 bases from V and 2 from J; bases not matched to a gene: 3. CDR3 region: CASSSTGGNTEAFF. CDR3 in DNA: TGTGCCAGCAGCTCCACAGGGGGTAACACTGAAGCTTTCTTT.

This chain joins TRBV2 and TRBJ1-3; maybe TRBD1 (5 bases). Germline CDR1 SNHLY, CDR2 FYNNEI. V was shortened by 1 base and J by 10 bases, with 11 bases between the two germline ends. This CDR3 has 13 amino acids. The CDR3 region is CASSEGDGGTIYF. CDR3 sequence (DNA): TGTGCCAGCAGTGAAGGGGACGGGGGGACCATATATTTT.

This clone was detected once. The J gene is TRBJ2-1, the V gene TRBV4-3; 7 nucleotides align to TRBD2. V shed 4 bases and J 4 bases; nucleotides not matched to a gene: 7. The CDR3 has 15 residues. CDR1 LGHNA and CDR2 YSLEER come from the germline V gene. CDR3 sequence: CASSPLGGTYNEQFF. The CDR3 nucleotides read TGCGCCAGCAGCCCCTTGGGGGGGACGTACAATGAGCAGTTCTTC.

This clone was seen only once. V is TRBV2 and J is TRBJ2-1; D perhaps matches TRBD1 (6 bases). Germline CDR1 is SNHLY and CDR2 is FYNNEI. This CDR3 is 15 amino acids long. V was cut by 3 bases and J by 3 bases, with 12 bases left in between. The CDR3 here is CASSELAGDYNEQFF. DNA of the CDR3: TGTGCCAGCAGTGAGTTGGCAGGGGACTACAATGAGCAGTTCTTC.

The J gene is TRBJ1-1, the V gene TRBV2; TRBD1 is a possible D gene (5 bases). Deletions cut 2 bases from V and 4 bases from J, with 8 bases between. The germline V gene encodes CDR1 SNHLY and CDR2 FYNNEI. The CDR3 has 13 residues. The DNA of the CDR3 is TGTGCCAGCAGTGAAAGGAGGGGCACTGAAGCTTTCTTT. This gives the protein CASSERRGTEAFF. The entire variable domain, with the rest obtained from reference TRBV2 and TRBJ1-1, is as follows: EPEVTQTPSHQVTQMGQEVILRCVPISNHLYFYWYRQILGQKVEFLVSFYNNEISEKSEIFDDQFSVERPDGSNFTLKIRSTKLEDSAMYFCASSERRGTEAFFGQGTRLTVV.

The chain has TRBV29-1 and TRBJ1-2, with a weak D call TRBD1 (6 bases). Trimming removed 6 bases from V and 3 bases from J, with 14 bases in between. The CDR3 is 13 amino acids. CDR1 is SQVTM, CDR2 ANQGSEA, per germline. The CDR3 DNA sequence: TGCAGCGTGGCCCGGGACACAGACTATGGCTACACCTTC. This sequence encodes CSVARDTDYGYTF. Combining the CDR3 with reference TRBV29-1 and TRBJ1-2 gives the whole variable domain SAVISQKPSRDICQRGTSLTIQCQVDSQVTMMFWYRQQPGQSLTLIATANQGSEATYESGFVIDKFPISRPNLTFSTLTVSNMSPEDSSIYLCSVARDTDYGYTFGSGTRLTVV.

V gene TRBV5-1 combines with J gene TRBJ2-7; 13 nucleotides align to TRBD2. The CDR3 length is 15 residues. CDR1 is SGHRS, CDR2 YFSETQ, per germline. V dropped 3 bases and J dropped 7; count of bases not matched to a gene: 7. In DNA, the CDR3 is TGCGCCAGCAGCTCACTAGCGGGGGGGCTTCAGGAGCAGTACTTC. Encoded protein: CASSSLAGGLQEQYF.